These 10 T cell receptor beta chains share one sample of origin, sequenced in a study of CD8 T cells in ankylosing spondylitis. TCRdb analysed the 5' RACE reads with MiXCR anew, one entry per CDR3 protein. The table lists roughly 130,000 distinct CDR3 sequences, 7% of them singletons. Sample: blood, either unsorted or a sorted T cell fraction (not recorded which). The receptors were sampled from a male donor with ankylosing spondylitis or in good health (not recorded which).

This clonotype came up many times. The V and J genes are TRBV5-1 and TRBJ1-5; 9 bases align to TRBD1. Germline V gene data show CDR1 as SGHRS and CDR2 as YFSETQ. The CDR3 spans 14 residues. The trim removed 4 bases at V and 6 bases at J, leaving 5 bases unmatched. CDR3 amino acids: CASSTGGASQPQHF. As DNA, the CDR3 is TGCGCCAGCAGCACAGGGGGCGCGAGTCAGCCCCAGCATTTT. The complete variable domain, with remaining parts taken from reference TRBV5-1 and TRBJ1-5, reads KAGVTQTPRYLIKTRGQQVTLSCSPISGHRSVSWYQQTPGQGLQFLFEYFSETQRNKGNFPGRFSGRQFSNSRSEMNVSTLELGDSALYLCASSTGGASQPQHFGDGTRLSIL.

This clonotype occurred many times. The J gene is TRBJ1-1, the V gene TRBV29-1, with TRBD1 identical over 8 bases. Unmatched junction bases numbered 16, after V lost 5 bases and J lost 11 bases. Looked up from germline, CDR1 is SQVTM and CDR2 is ANQGSEA. CDR3 length: 14 amino acids. CDR3 nucleotide sequence: TGCAGCGTTCGGCTACAGGGGGATTTCTTGCGGGCTTTCTTT. This gives the protein CSVRLQGDFLRAFF.

By share, this clonotype counts as large. J is TRBJ2-3 and V is TRBV11-2, with unresolved D. The CDR3 runs to 12 residues. V gave up 5 bases and J gave up 9 bases, with 12 bases separating them. Germline V lookup: CDR1 SGHAT, CDR2 FQNNGV. CDR3 sequence reads: CASSASITTQYF. In DNA, the CDR3 is TGTGCCAGCAGCGCCTCAATAACAACGCAGTATTTT.

This clonotype was detected many times. The rearrangement uses TRBV20-1 and TRBJ2-5, with D maybe TRBD2 (5 bases). Germline CDR1 and CDR2: DFQATT and SNEGSKA (reference sequence). The CDR3 has 11 amino acids. The ends were cut back, 4 bases at V and 3 bases at J, with 6 bases in the middle. CDR3 protein: CSAIGEETQYF. CDR3 coding DNA: TGCAGTGCTATCGGGGAAGAGACCCAGTACTTC.

This clonotype was counted many times. The chain recombines TRBV29-1 with TRBJ2-7; D is undetermined. V was cut by 2 bases and J by 1 base, with 6 bases left in between. Germline V CDR1 and CDR2: SQVTM, ANQGSEA. This CDR3 contains 12 residues. The CDR3 reads CSVESNSYEQYF. The CDR3 nucleotides read TGCAGCGTTGAAAGCAATTCCTACGAGCAGTACTTC.

This clonotype was detected ten times or more. The chain combines TRBV10-3 with TRBJ2-5; the match to TRBD1 covers 7 bases. Germline-derived CDR1 and CDR2 are ENHRY and SYGVKD. J was trimmed by 1 base and V by 9 bases; bases with no gene match: 5. The CDR3 is made up of 13 amino acids. CDR3 sequence (DNA): TGTGCCATTAGACAGGGCCTCCAAGAGACCCAGTACTTC. Translating it yields CAIRQGLQETQYF.

The V call is TRBV29-1, the J call TRBJ2-1; 9 positions match TRBD2. Per germline, CDR1 SQVTM and CDR2 ANQGSEA. The CDR3 consists of 15 residues. Trimming at V came to 4 bases and at J to 3 bases, leaving 7 bases not matched to a gene. CDR3 DNA sequence: TGCAGCGTTGTTGCTGTGACTAGCGGCTACAATGAGCAGTTCTTC. It codes for CSVVAVTSGYNEQFF.

The chain links TRBV4-2 to TRBJ2-2, with a weak D call TRBD2 (7 bases). Per the germline V gene, CDR1 is LGHNA and CDR2 is YNFKEQ. Trimming took off 1 base at V and 4 bases at J, with 16 bases between the two ends. This CDR3 is built from 17 residues. In DNA, the CDR3 is TGTGCCAGCAGCCAAGGGGGGGGGGCCTCCAGCACCGGGGAGCTGTTTTTT. As protein: CASSQGGGASSTGELFF.

This clonotype has at least ten counts. The CDR3 DNA sequence: TGTGCCAGCTCACCACCTGGGACAGGGGGCCTCTCTCAGCCCCAGCATTTT. Translated: CASSPPGTGGLSQPQHF. The V call is TRBV18, the J call TRBJ1-5; 12 bases fit TRBD1. CDR3 length: 17 residues. Unmatched junction bases numbered 6, after V lost 0 bases and J lost 6 bases. The germline CDR1 and CDR2 sequences are KGHSH and LQKENI.

This clonotype was seen at least ten times. Written as DNA, the CDR3 is TGCGCCAGCAGCCTGCACACCCGGGGGAAAAGAGGGACCCAGTACTTC. As protein: CASSLHTRGKRGTQYF. The J gene is TRBJ2-5, the V gene TRBV5-1, with D tentatively TRBD2 (6 bases). V lost 4 bases and J lost 7, with 23 bases in between. This CDR3 region has 16 residues. Germline CDR1 SGHRS, CDR2 YFSETQ.